This passage covers 24 T cell receptor beta chains from one sample sequenced in a study of CD8 T cells in ankylosing spondylitis. Study findings and constraints: Seemingly distinctive of ankylosing spondylitis blood was a TCR beta motif formed by eight highly homologous variants.

These TCRs are of unknown antigen specificity. TCRdb reanalysed the 5' RACE reads using MiXCR and keeps one entry per CDR3 protein. This sample has about 540,000 distinct CDR3 sequences, with over 9.5% found just once. Sequencing input: blood, either unsorted or a sorted T cell fraction (not recorded which). The receptor set was obtained from a male donor with ankylosing spondylitis.

The chain's CDR3 is CASSFPQGLTEAFF. The CDR3 coding sequence is TGTGCCAGCAGCTTTCCCCAGGGGCTCACTGAAGCTTTCTTT. V and J are TRBV11-2 and TRBJ1-1; tentatively, D is TRBD1 (6 bases). Deletions cut 3 bases from V and 4 bases from J, with 12 bases between. CDR3 size: 14 residues. The V gene's germline CDR1 is SGHAT and CDR2 FQNNGV.

This clonotype turned up a few times. The rearrangement uses TRBV21-1 and TRBJ2-1; whether TRBD1, the table's D call, matches the DNA was not checked. TRBV21-1 constitutes a pseudogene. The CDR3 is 16 residues long. The CDR3 sequence is CASSTWTGKGYNEQFF. In nucleotides, the CDR3 is TGTGCCAGCAGCACCTGGACAGGGAAAGGTTACAATGAGCAGTTCTTC.

This chain connects TRBV5-6 to TRBJ2-7; D is uncertain. This CDR3 region has 11 residues. V lost 2 bases and J 5 bases, leaving 5 bases between the germline ends. Germline assignment: CDR1 SGHDT and CDR2 YYEEEE. CDR3 DNA sequence: TGTGCCAGCAGCTTCTGGGACGAGCAGTACGTC. Translated, it gives CASSFWDEQYV.

The V call is TRBV12-3 or TRBV12-4, the J call TRBJ2-7, with D possibly TRBD1 on 5 matching bases. The CDR3 is 13 residues long. The V end was cut by 3 bases, the J end by 5 bases, with 11 bases between. Here the CDR3 reads CASSFTGANEQYV. CDR3 in DNA: TGTGCCAGCAGTTTTACTGGGGCTAACGAGCAGTACGTC.

The chain recombines TRBV3-1 with TRBJ2-7; 7 positions agree with TRBD1. There are 13 residues in the CDR3. The J segment lost 5 bases and the V segment lost 3 bases, leaving 4 bases of the junction unmatched. In germline, CDR1 is LGHDT, CDR2 YNNKEL (reference sequence). The CDR3 sequence is CASSHGTAHEQYF. The DNA of the CDR3 is TGTGCCAGCAGCCACGGGACAGCTCACGAGCAGTACTTC.

J is TRBJ1-1 and V is TRBV27; D unresolved. Germline CDR1 is MNHEY and CDR2 is SMNVEV (reference sequence). The V and J ends lost 0 bases and 6 bases respectively, with 11 bases between them. The CDR3 is 14 amino acids. This CDR3 is CASSLSPGGPEAFF. In nucleotides, the CDR3 is TGTGCCAGCAGTTTATCTCCGGGAGGACCTGAAGCTTTCTTT.

This clonotype appeared a few times. The genes are TRBV7-2 and TRBJ2-3, with 7 bases aligning to TRBD2. Per the germline V gene, CDR1 is SGHTA and CDR2 is FQGNSA. V shed 1 base, J shed 6 bases, and the junction held 7 bases outside the gene matches. The CDR3 spans 15 residues. CDR3 in DNA: TGTGCCAGCAGCTTAGGTACCCGGGGAGGGGATACGCAGTATTTT. This gives the protein CASSLGTRGGDTQYF.

This clonotype has a count of ten or more. The chain joins TRBV15 to TRBJ2-5; D may be TRBD2 (6 bases). Germline CDR1 is LNHNV and CDR2 is YYDKDF (reference sequence). This CDR3 has 15 residues. V was pared by 1 base and J by 4 bases, with 13 bases between. The CDR3 sequence is CATSRGQRRGETQYF. The CDR3 DNA reads as TGTGCCACCAGCAGAGGACAGAGGAGGGGAGAGACCCAGTACTTC.

This clonotype was observed a few times. The chain combines TRBV27 with TRBJ2-1; D is perhaps TRBD1 or TRBD2 (5 bases each). V lost 5 bases and J lost 12, with 11 bases in between. From germline, CDR1 is MNHEY and CDR2 SMNVEV (reference sequence). The CDR3 loop spans 11 amino acids. CDR3 sequence: CASSLGPRQFF. CDR3 nucleotides: TGTGCCAGCAGTCTGGGACCGCGGCAGTTCTTC.

This clonotype turned up a few times. This chain uses TRBV2 with TRBJ2-1, with D perhaps TRBD2 (6 bases). Germline V gene sequence: CDR1 SNHLY, CDR2 FYNNEI. V dropped 6 bases and J dropped 3 bases, with 6 bases sitting between them. CDR3 length equals 12 residues. CDR3 sequence (DNA): TGTGCCAGCAGGACTAGCTACAATGAGCAGTTCTTC. Its translation: CASRTSYNEQFF. The full variable domain, completed using reference TRBV2 and TRBJ2-1, is EPEVTQTPSHQVTQMGQEVILRCVPISNHLYFYWYRQILGQKVEFLVSFYNNEISEKSEIFDDQFSVERPDGSNFTLKIRSTKLEDSAMYFCASRTSYNEQFFGPGTRLTVL.

Only a few counts were recorded for this clonotype. The CDR3 reads CASSTGALRQPQHF. The CDR3 DNA sequence: TGTGCCAGCAGCACAGGGGCATTACGTCAGCCCCAGCATTTT. This rearrangement joins TRBV11-3 to TRBJ1-5; 7 bases map to TRBD1. The CDR3 sequence is 14 residues long. Losses at the gene ends were 5 bases for V and 6 bases for J; bases not matched to a gene: 7. Germline loops: CDR1 SGHNT, CDR2 YENEEA.

The chain uses TRBV19 and TRBJ2-6; 7 bases map to TRBD1. V lost 4 bases to trimming and J lost 4 bases; unmatched junction nucleotides: 7. Germline CDR1 LNHDA, CDR2 SQIVND (reference sequence). The length of the CDR3 is 16 residues. As DNA, the CDR3 is TGTGCCAGTAGTACCAACAGGGGCATCGGGGCCAACGTCCTGACTTTC. Its protein is CASSTNRGIGANVLTF.

V gene TRBV20-1 combines with J gene TRBJ2-1; TRBD1 aligns across 8 bases. The ends lost 3 bases at V and 16 bases at J; junction bases unmatched: 8. CDR1 is DFQATT and CDR2 is SNEGSKA in the germline V gene (reference sequence). The CDR3 is 11 residues long. The CDR3 protein is CSARSGTGDFF. CDR3 coding DNA: TGCAGTGCTAGGTCCGGGACAGGTGATTTCTTC.

This clonotype was recorded at least ten times. The V call is TRBV12-3 or TRBV12-4, the J call TRBJ1-2; D is unclear. With 6 bases removed from V and 8 bases from J, the gap between germline ends came to 13 bases. CDR3 length equals 12 residues. The CDR3, as DNA: TGTGCCAGCAGCTTACCCCCGGGGGGCTACACCTTC. Its translation is CASSLPPGGYTF.

The V gene is TRBV18, the J gene TRBJ2-3, with a weak D call TRBD1 (7 bases). Trimming removed 0 bases at V and 0 bases at J, with 10 bases between. The germline gives CDR1 KGHSH, CDR2 LQKENI. This CDR3 has 16 residues. The DNA for the CDR3 is TGTGCCAGCTCACCACCGGAGGGGGCTAGCACAGATACGCAGTATTTT. This codes for CASSPPEGASTDTQYF.

The chain has TRBV28 and TRBJ2-2; the D gene is possibly TRBD2 (6 bases). The CDR3 totals 15 residues. V was pared by 7 bases and J by 4 bases, with 16 bases between. Germline V gives CDR1 MDHEN, CDR2 SYDVKM. CDR3 loop: CASTPGGRGTGELFF. Written as DNA, the CDR3 is TGTGCCAGCACCCCAGGAGGGAGAGGCACCGGGGAGCTGTTTTTT.

The V and J genes are TRBV14 and TRBJ2-1; unclear D gene. The CDR3 loop spans 13 amino acids. Germline CDR1 and CDR2: SGHDN and FVKESK. V was shortened by 4 bases and J by 5 bases, with 9 bases between the two germline ends. CDR3 in DNA: TGTGCCAGCAGCCCTGTAGGCAACAATGAGCAGTTCTTC. Amino acid sequence: CASSPVGNNEQFF.

The V and J genes are TRBV21-1 and TRBJ2-1. TRBV21-1 represents a pseudogene. This CDR3 has 16 amino acids. The CDR3 bases are TGTGCCAGCAGCGCTAAGGACGAGACCTACCACCAGGAGCAGTTCTTC. Protein sequence: CASSAKDETYHQEQFF.

The CDR3: CSARDQGRSGNTIYF. The CDR3 bases are TGCAGTGCTAGAGATCAGGGACGCTCTGGAAACACCATATATTTT. V is TRBV20-1 and J is TRBJ1-3, with a possible D match to TRBD1 (5 bases). Trimming removed 0 bases from V and 0 bases from J, with 9 bases in between. This CDR3 comprises 15 residues. The germline V gene has CDR1 DFQATT and CDR2 SNEGSKA (reference sequence).

The chain combines TRBV7-9 with TRBJ2-7, with D possibly being TRBD2 (6 bases). This CDR3 is 12 amino acids long. Looked up from germline, CDR1 is SEHNR and CDR2 is FQNEAQ (reference sequence). Trimming left V 5 bases short and J 5 bases short, with 10 bases between. CDR3 region: CASSETSNEQYF. CDR3 sequence (DNA): TGTGCCAGCAGCGAAACTAGCAACGAGCAGTACTTC.

V is TRBV6-2 or TRBV6-3 and J is TRBJ2-3; D remains unclear. The CDR3 covers 15 residues. The V gene lost 2 bases and the J gene lost 2 bases, with 11 bases spanning the gap. Germline V gene data show CDR1 as MNHEY and CDR2 as SVGEGT. CDR3 nucleotides: TGTGCCAGCAGTTACCCCAGGTCCCACACAGATACGCAGTATTTT. Translated: CASSYPRSHTDTQYF.

This clonotype was seen repeatedly, ten times or more. The gene calls are TRBV12-3 or TRBV12-4 and TRBJ1-1, with 12 bases that match TRBD1. The length of the CDR3 is 16 residues. J gave up 7 bases and V 6 bases, and 12 bases lay outside the gene matches. Here the CDR3 DNA reads TGTGCCAGCAGAAAAACCGGGACAGGGGGCGCGGGTGAAGCTTTCTTT. Translated, it gives CASRKTGTGGAGEAFF.

This clonotype turned up a few times. J is TRBJ1-5 and V is TRBV27; the match to TRBD1 covers 7 bases. The V and J ends lost 4 bases and 4 bases, in that order; junction bases with no gene match: 10. CDR1 and CDR2 (germline): MNHEY, SMNVEV (reference sequence). The CDR3 is 16 residues long. CDR3 sequence: CASSSRAEGANQPQHF. CDR3 coding DNA: TGTGCCAGCAGTTCCCGGGCCGAGGGGGCTAATCAGCCCCAGCATTTT.

This clonotype was counted a few times. V usage is TRBV27 and J usage is TRBJ2-2; 7 bases map to TRBD2. V was pared by 5 bases and J by 2 bases, with 5 bases of the junction left unmatched. Germline CDR1 reads MNHEY; CDR2 reads SMNVEV (reference sequence). The CDR3 extends over 15 amino acids. For the CDR3, the DNA is TGTGCCAGCAGTCGGACTAGGGACAACACCGGGGAGCTGTTTTTT. This codes for CASSRTRDNTGELFF.